The rows below give T cell receptor beta chains drawn from one sample of a study of vaccination and CD4 T cells after COVID-19. One entry per CDR3 protein results from TCRdb running MiXCR on the PCR reads. The table includes 9,500 to 14,000 distinct CDR3 sequences, roughly 45% detected once. The antigens of these receptors remain unknown. The material sequenced was CD4+ T cells from blood, cultured in vitro. These receptors all come from a human donor who had recovered from COVID-19. CDR3s include the opening cysteine and the closing phenylalanine or tryptophan. The D gene is left open where the match is weak. Only part of the rows carry a size: once, few, many, or a class if the clone is expanded.

V gene: TRBV19; clone size: .; J gene: TRBJ2-1; D gene: .; CDR3 protein: CASSTGNYNEQFF; CDR3 DNA: TGTGCCAGTAGTACGGGTAACTACAATGAGCAGTTCTTC
V gene: TRBV6-1; clone size: .; J gene: TRBJ2-7; D gene: .; CDR3 protein: CASSYDRWGSNEQYF; CDR3 DNA: TGTGCCAGCAGCTATGACAGATGGGGGTCCAACGAGCAGTACTTC
V gene: TRBV6-1; clone size: .; J gene: TRBJ1-2; D gene: TRBD1; CDR3 protein: CATLQGWGGYTF; CDR3 DNA: TGTGCCACTTTACAGGGGTGGGGCGGCTACACCTTC
V gene: TRBV7-8; clone size: few; J gene: TRBJ2-3; D gene: .; CDR3 protein: CASSLVYGSTDTQYF; CDR3 DNA: TGTGCCAGCAGCTTAGTATACGGGAGCACAGATACGCAGTATTTT
V gene: TRBV12-3/TRBV12-4; clone size: .; J gene: TRBJ1-1; D gene: .; CDR3 protein: CASSFSGGNTEAFF; CDR3 DNA: TGTGCCAGCAGTTTCAGCGGGGGGAACACTGAAGCTTTCTTT
V gene: TRBV9; clone size: .; J gene: TRBJ2-6; D gene: .; CDR3 protein: CASSVPVRNVLTF; CDR3 DNA: TGTGCCAGCAGCGTCCCAGTGCGGAACGTCCTGACTTTC
V gene: TRBV6-1; clone size: few; J gene: TRBJ1-1; D gene: TRBD1; CDR3 protein: CASRSKQGWIGAFF; CDR3 DNA: TGTGCCAGCAGATCGAAACAGGGGTGGATTGGAGCTTTCTTT
V gene: TRBV2; clone size: few; J gene: TRBJ2-3; D gene: .; CDR3 protein: CASSEVEDGDTQYF; CDR3 DNA: TGTGCCAGCAGTGAAGTCGAGGACGGAGATACGCAGTATTTT
V gene: TRBV20-1; clone size: .; J gene: TRBJ2-3; D gene: .; CDR3 protein: CSARPTPGTGSWDTQYF; CDR3 DNA: TGCAGTGCTAGACCCACCCCTGGGACGGGGAGCTGGGATACGCAGTATTTT
V gene: TRBV6-1; clone size: medium-sized; J gene: TRBJ1-4; D gene: .; CDR3 protein: CASSALRRVNEKLFF; CDR3 DNA: TGTGCCAGCAGCGCCCTGCGGAGGGTCAATGAAAAACTGTTTTTT
V gene: TRBV2; clone size: large; J gene: TRBJ2-2; D gene: .; CDR3 protein: CASRVDYMAGELFF; CDR3 DNA: TGTGCCAGCAGAGTGGACTATATGGCCGGGGAGCTGTTTTTT
V gene: TRBV20-1; clone size: .; J gene: TRBJ1-5; D gene: .; CDR3 protein: CSAPDGVSNQPQHF; CDR3 DNA: TGCAGTGCTCCAGACGGGGTTAGCAATCAGCCCCAGCATTTT
V gene: TRBV11-1; clone size: few; J gene: TRBJ2-2; D gene: .; CDR3 protein: CASSPGSGRGGTGELFF; CDR3 DNA: TGTGCCAGCAGCCCAGGCTCGGGCAGGGGGGGAACCGGGGAGCTGTTTTTT
V gene: TRBV30; clone size: .; J gene: TRBJ2-2; D gene: .; CDR3 protein: CAWSNLRPGTGELFF; CDR3 DNA: TGTGCCTGGAGTAACCTCCGGCCCGGGACCGGGGAGCTGTTTTTT
V gene: TRBV20-1; clone size: few; J gene: TRBJ2-3; D gene: .; CDR3 protein: CSARARGTAVGDTQYF; CDR3 DNA: TGCAGTGCTAGAGCACGGGGGACAGCTGTAGGAGATACGCAGTATTTT
V gene: TRBV12-3/TRBV12-4; clone size: few; J gene: TRBJ1-4; D gene: TRBD1; CDR3 protein: CASSFRQGRGEEKLFF; CDR3 DNA: TGTGCCAGCAGTTTTAGACAGGGTCGGGGAGAAGAAAAACTGTTTTTT
V gene: TRBV30; clone size: few; J gene: TRBJ1-4; D gene: TRBD1; CDR3 protein: CACGDRGGEKLFF; CDR3 DNA: TGTGCCTGTGGGGACAGGGGAGGTGAAAAACTGTTTTTT
V gene: TRBV7-9; clone size: .; J gene: TRBJ2-3; D gene: TRBD1; CDR3 protein: CASSLASTGVRTDTQYF; CDR3 DNA: TGCGCCAGCAGCTTGGCCAGTACAGGGGTCCGCACAGATACGCAGTATTTT
V gene: TRBV7-2; clone size: .; J gene: TRBJ2-7; D gene: .; CDR3 protein: CASSLAAGKTYEQYF; CDR3 DNA: TGTGCCAGCAGCTTAGCGGCAGGGAAAACTTACGAGCAGTACTTC
V gene: TRBV2; clone size: .; J gene: TRBJ2-1; D gene: .; CDR3 protein: CASRGVRGRPHEQFF; CDR3 DNA: TGTGCCAGCAGAGGGGTAAGAGGGCGTCCCCATGAGCAGTTCTTC
V gene: TRBV20-1; clone size: few; J gene: TRBJ1-3; D gene: .; CDR3 protein: CSAGSLSGNTIYF; CDR3 DNA: TGCAGTGCTGGCAGTCTCTCTGGAAACACCATATATTTT
V gene: TRBV29-1; clone size: .; J gene: TRBJ1-1; D gene: .; CDR3 protein: CSVEDLDFMNTEAFF; CDR3 DNA: TGCAGCGTTGAAGATCTGGATTTCATGAACACTGAAGCTTTCTTT
V gene: TRBV4-2; clone size: .; J gene: TRBJ2-1; D gene: .; CDR3 protein: CASSHGLETNEQFF; CDR3 DNA: TGTGCCAGCAGCCACGGACTGGAGACGAATGAGCAGTTCTTC
V gene: TRBV5-8; clone size: .; J gene: TRBJ2-4; D gene: .; CDR3 protein: CASSLNENIQYF; CDR3 DNA: TGTGCCAGCAGCTTGAACGAAAACATTCAGTACTTC
V gene: TRBV2; clone size: .; J gene: TRBJ1-6; D gene: .; CDR3 protein: CASSGTRGGSPLHF; CDR3 DNA: TGTGCCAGCAGTGGGACCCGGGGCGGTTCACCCCTCCACTTT
V gene: TRBV2; clone size: .; J gene: TRBJ2-3; D gene: .; CDR3 protein: CAGRMGGASTDTQYF; CDR3 DNA: TGTGCCGGCAGAATGGGGGGGGCCAGCACAGATACGCAGTATTTT
V gene: TRBV18; clone size: .; J gene: TRBJ1-2; D gene: .; CDR3 protein: CASSPPGLPSGYTF; CDR3 DNA: TGTGCCAGCTCACCACCGGGACTGCCAAGTGGCTACACCTTC
V gene: TRBV7-8; clone size: few; J gene: TRBJ1-2; D gene: .; CDR3 protein: CASSLGPGSTLSNYGYTF; CDR3 DNA: TGTGCCAGCAGCTTAGGGCCGGGATCAACCCTTTCTAACTATGGCTACACCTTC
V gene: TRBV7-2; clone size: few; J gene: TRBJ1-4; D gene: .; CDR3 protein: CASSLTGEKLFF; CDR3 DNA: TGTGCCAGCAGCTTAACGGGTGAAAAACTGTTTTTT
V gene: TRBV5-5; clone size: medium-sized; J gene: TRBJ1-1; D gene: TRBD1; CDR3 protein: CASSYPRGGNTEAFF; CDR3 DNA: TGTGCCAGCAGCTACCCCAGGGGGGGGAACACTGAAGCTTTCTTT
V gene: TRBV30; clone size: .; J gene: TRBJ1-2; D gene: .; CDR3 protein: CAWSIGVGYTF; CDR3 DNA: TGTGCCTGGAGTATAGGGGTCGGCTACACCTTC
V gene: TRBV30; clone size: .; J gene: TRBJ1-1; D gene: .; CDR3 protein: CAWRELGAAFF; CDR3 DNA: TGTGCCTGGAGGGAACTTGGGGCCGCTTTCTTT
V gene: TRBV5-1; clone size: few; J gene: TRBJ2-2; D gene: TRBD1; CDR3 protein: CASSRVTGDTGELFF; CDR3 DNA: TGCGCCAGCAGCCGGGTCACAGGGGACACCGGGGAGCTGTTTTTT
V gene: TRBV7-4; clone size: .; J gene: TRBJ1-1; D gene: .; CDR3 protein: CASSVGSGYGEAFF; CDR3 DNA: TGTGCCAGCAGCGTAGGATCGGGGTACGGCGAAGCTTTCTTT
V gene: TRBV10-1; clone size: few; J gene: TRBJ2-3; D gene: .; CDR3 protein: CASSETPSGGGKDTQYF; CDR3 DNA: TGCGCCAGCAGTGAGACACCCTCCGGGGGCGGCAAAGATACGCAGTATTTT
V gene: TRBV20-1; clone size: .; J gene: TRBJ2-1; D gene: .; CDR3 protein: CSAPGSSYNEQFF; CDR3 DNA: TGCAGTGCCCCGGGGAGTTCCTACAATGAGCAGTTCTTC
V gene: TRBV2; clone size: .; J gene: TRBJ2-3; D gene: .; CDR3 protein: CASKDREGDTQYF; CDR3 DNA: TGTGCCAGCAAGGACAGGGAGGGAGATACGCAGTATTTT
V gene: TRBV11-3; clone size: .; J gene: TRBJ1-2; D gene: TRBD1; CDR3 protein: CASSSEDRQETF; CDR3 DNA: TGTGCCAGCAGCTCGGAGGACAGGCAAGAAACCTTC
V gene: TRBV27; clone size: .; J gene: TRBJ2-2; D gene: TRBD2; CDR3 protein: CASNRRLAGANTGELFF; CDR3 DNA: TGTGCTAGCAATAGACGACTAGCGGGGGCGAACACCGGGGAGCTGTTTTTT
V gene: TRBV7-7; clone size: .; J gene: TRBJ2-5; D gene: .; CDR3 protein: CASSTGRSVQETQYF; CDR3 DNA: TGTGCCAGCAGCACCGGCAGGAGCGTCCAAGAGACCCAGTACTTC
V gene: TRBV5-4; clone size: .; J gene: TRBJ1-1; D gene: .; CDR3 protein: CASSLDSDGTEAFF; CDR3 DNA: TGTGCCAGCAGCTTAGATTCGGATGGAACTGAAGCTTTCTTT
V gene: TRBV27; clone size: .; J gene: TRBJ1-1; D gene: .; CDR3 protein: CASSPQGMSTEAFF; CDR3 DNA: TGTGCCAGCAGTCCCCAGGGGATGAGCACTGAAGCTTTCTTT
V gene: TRBV6-2/TRBV6-3; clone size: few; J gene: TRBJ2-1; D gene: TRBD1; CDR3 protein: CASRSGQGRGKEQFF; CDR3 DNA: TGTGCCAGCAGATCCGGACAGGGTCGAGGAAAGGAGCAGTTCTTC
V gene: TRBV30; clone size: .; J gene: TRBJ1-2; D gene: .; CDR3 protein: CAWRPGGGYTF; CDR3 DNA: TGTGCCTGGAGGCCCGGGGGCGGCTACACCTTC
V gene: TRBV5-8; clone size: .; J gene: TRBJ1-2; D gene: .; CDR3 protein: CASSLGSVSNYGYTF; CDR3 DNA: TGTGCCAGCAGCTTGGGATCGGTCAGCAACTATGGCTACACCTTC
V gene: TRBV19; clone size: few; J gene: TRBJ1-6; D gene: .; CDR3 protein: CASSIAGVNSPLHF; CDR3 DNA: TGTGCCAGTAGTATAGCAGGGGTGAATTCACCCCTCCACTTT
V gene: TRBV19; clone size: .; J gene: TRBJ1-5; D gene: .; CDR3 protein: CASSISRGGSQPQHF; CDR3 DNA: TGTGCCAGTAGTATCTCCCGGGGGGGAAGTCAGCCCCAGCATTTT
V gene: TRBV19; clone size: .; J gene: TRBJ2-2; D gene: .; CDR3 protein: CASSSGGLGGELFF; CDR3 DNA: TGTGCCAGTAGTTCCGGGGGCTTAGGCGGGGAGCTGTTTTTT
V gene: TRBV12-5; clone size: few; J gene: TRBJ1-1; D gene: .; CDR3 protein: CASGLGGYRDTEAFF; CDR3 DNA: TGTGCTAGTGGCCTAGGAGGGTACCGTGACACTGAAGCTTTCTTT
V gene: TRBV19; clone size: .; J gene: TRBJ1-1; D gene: TRBD1; CDR3 protein: CASSIRGTGGMNTEAFF; CDR3 DNA: TGTGCCAGTAGTATAAGGGGGACAGGGGGCATGAACACTGAAGCTTTCTTT
V gene: TRBV7-2; clone size: few; J gene: TRBJ1-5; D gene: .; CDR3 protein: CASSLDGQPQHF; CDR3 DNA: TGTGCCAGCAGCTTAGACGGCCAGCCCCAGCATTTT
V gene: TRBV20-1; clone size: .; J gene: TRBJ1-4; D gene: TRBD1; CDR3 protein: CSARDPGQGNEKLFF; CDR3 DNA: TGCAGTGCTAGAGATCCGGGACAGGGAAATGAAAAACTGTTTTTT
V gene: TRBV6-2/TRBV6-3; clone size: .; J gene: TRBJ1-1; D gene: .; CDR3 protein: CASSYRVGTEAFF; CDR3 DNA: TGTGCCAGCAGTTACAGAGTGGGGACTGAAGCTTTCTTT